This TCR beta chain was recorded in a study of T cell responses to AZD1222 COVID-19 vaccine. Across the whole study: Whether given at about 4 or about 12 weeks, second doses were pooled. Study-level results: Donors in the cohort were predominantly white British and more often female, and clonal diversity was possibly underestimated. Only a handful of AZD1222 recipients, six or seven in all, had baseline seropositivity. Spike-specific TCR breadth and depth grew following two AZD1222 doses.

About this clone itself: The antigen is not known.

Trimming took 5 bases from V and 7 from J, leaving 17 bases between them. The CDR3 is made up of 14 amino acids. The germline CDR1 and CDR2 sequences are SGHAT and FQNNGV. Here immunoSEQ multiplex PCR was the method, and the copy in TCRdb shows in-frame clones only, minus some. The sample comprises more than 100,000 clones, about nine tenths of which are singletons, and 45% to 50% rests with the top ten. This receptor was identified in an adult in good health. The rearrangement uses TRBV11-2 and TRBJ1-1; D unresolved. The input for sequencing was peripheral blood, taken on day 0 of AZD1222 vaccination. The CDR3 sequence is CASSPHVSGFEAFF. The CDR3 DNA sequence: TGTGCCAGCAGCCCACACGTGTCAGGATTTGAAGCTTTCTTT.